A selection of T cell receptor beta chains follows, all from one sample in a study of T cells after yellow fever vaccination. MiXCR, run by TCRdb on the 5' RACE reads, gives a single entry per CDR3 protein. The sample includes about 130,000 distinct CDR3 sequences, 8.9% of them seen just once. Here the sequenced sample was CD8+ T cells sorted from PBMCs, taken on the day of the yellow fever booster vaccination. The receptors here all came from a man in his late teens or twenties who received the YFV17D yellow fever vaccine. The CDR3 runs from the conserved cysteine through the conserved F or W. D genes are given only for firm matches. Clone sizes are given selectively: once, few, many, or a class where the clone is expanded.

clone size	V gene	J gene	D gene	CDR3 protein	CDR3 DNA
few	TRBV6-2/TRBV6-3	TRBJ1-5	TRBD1	CASSQTGNQPQHF	TGTGCCAGCAGCCAGACAGGGAATCAGCCCCAGCATTTT
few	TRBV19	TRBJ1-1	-	CASGQLNTEAFF	TGTGCCAGTGGACAGCTGAACACTGAAGCTTTCTTT
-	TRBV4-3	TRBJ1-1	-	CASSQVGVMDTEAFF	TGCGCCAGCAGCCAAGTCGGGGTAATGGACACTGAAGCTTTCTTT
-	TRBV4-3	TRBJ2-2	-	CASSQESQYTGELFF	TGCGCCAGCAGCCAAGAGTCCCAGTACACCGGGGAGCTGTTTTTT
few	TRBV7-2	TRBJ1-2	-	CASSSRQYGYTF	TGTGCCAGCAGCTCTCGACAGTATGGCTACACCTTC
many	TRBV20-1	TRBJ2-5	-	CSARDGGQGETQYF	TGCAGTGCTAGAGATGGGGGGCAGGGAGAGACCCAGTACTTC
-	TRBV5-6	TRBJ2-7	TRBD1	CASGRNGQGAHSYEQYF	TGTGCCAGCGGGAGAAATGGACAGGGGGCCCACTCCTACGAGCAGTACTTC
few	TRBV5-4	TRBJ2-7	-	CASSSQGSGEQYF	TGTGCCAGCAGCTCACAGGGTTCCGGCGAGCAGTACTTC
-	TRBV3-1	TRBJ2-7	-	CASSQDGQASYEQYF	TGTGCCAGCAGCCAAGATGGGCAGGCCTCCTACGAGCAGTACTTC
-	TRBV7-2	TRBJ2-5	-	CASMGLAGDLEQETQYF	TGTGCCAGCATGGGGCTGGCAGGGGATTTGGAACAAGAGACCCAGTACTTC
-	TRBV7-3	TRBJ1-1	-	CASSLSSPNTEAFF	TGTGCCAGCAGCTTAAGCTCCCCGAACACTGAAGCTTTCTTT
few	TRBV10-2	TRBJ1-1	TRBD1	CASRGWTGQRGTEAFF	TGCGCCAGCAGGGGGTGGACAGGGCAAAGAGGCACTGAAGCTTTCTTT
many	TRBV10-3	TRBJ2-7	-	CAIATSDTNDEQYF	TGTGCCATCGCGACGTCGGACACCAACGACGAGCAGTACTTC
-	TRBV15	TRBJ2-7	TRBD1	CATSRAGGPYEQYF	TGTGCCACCAGCAGAGCAGGGGGCCCCTACGAGCAGTACTTC
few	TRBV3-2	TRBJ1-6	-	CASSQTPRNSPLHF	TGTGCCAGCAGCCAAACCCCCCGGAATTCACCCCTCCACTTT
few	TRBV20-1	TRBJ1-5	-	CSARDRRWANQPQHF	TGCAGTGCTAGAGATCGCCGTTGGGCCAATCAGCCCCAGCATTTT
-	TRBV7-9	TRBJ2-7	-	CASSLGYYEQYF	TGTGCCAGCAGCTTAGGGTACTACGAGCAGTACTTC
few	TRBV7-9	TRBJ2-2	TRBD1	CASSSKDRASGELFF	TGTGCCAGCAGCTCCAAGGACAGGGCGTCCGGGGAGCTGTTTTTT
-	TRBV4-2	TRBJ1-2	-	CASSQDSTDGYTF	TGTGCCAGCAGCCAAGATTCGACCGATGGCTACACCTTC
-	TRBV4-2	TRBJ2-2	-	CASSQDYQGLGTGELFF	TGTGCCAGCAGCCAAGATTATCAGGGGTTGGGCACCGGGGAGCTGTTTTTT
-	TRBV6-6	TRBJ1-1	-	CASTGALNTEAFF	TGTGCCAGTACAGGAGCATTGAACACTGAAGCTTTCTTT
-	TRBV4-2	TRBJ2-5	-	CASSQTERYQETQYF	TGTGCCAGCAGCCAGACCGAACGGTACCAAGAGACCCAGTACTTC
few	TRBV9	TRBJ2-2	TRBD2	CASSLRPGGAPGELFF	TGTGCCAGCAGCTTAAGACCCGGGGGGGCGCCCGGGGAGCTGTTTTTT
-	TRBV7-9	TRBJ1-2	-	CASSSTVNLYGYTF	TGTGCCAGCAGCTCGACAGTGAACCTCTATGGCTACACCTTC
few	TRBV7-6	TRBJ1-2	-	CASSLWGHRNSNYGYTF	TGTGCCAGCAGCTTATGGGGGCACAGGAATTCTAACTATGGCTACACCTTC
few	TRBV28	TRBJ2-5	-	CASSLRGSGETQYF	TGTGCCAGCAGTTTACGGGGTTCGGGGGAGACCCAGTACTTC
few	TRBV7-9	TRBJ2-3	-	CASSPEGGARTDTQYF	TGTGCCAGCAGCCCCGAGGGAGGAGCCCGCACAGATACGCAGTATTTT
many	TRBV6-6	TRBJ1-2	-	CASSFLAAVNYGYTF	TGTGCCAGCAGTTTCTTGGCAGCCGTCAACTATGGCTACACCTTC
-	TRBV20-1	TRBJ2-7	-	CSAIPRRRQSSYEEYF	TGCAGTGCCATACCGCGGAGGCGGCAAAGCTCCTACGAGGAGTACTTC
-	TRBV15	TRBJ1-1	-	CATGQRNTEAFF	TGTGCCACTGGACAGAGGAACACTGAAGCTTTCTTT
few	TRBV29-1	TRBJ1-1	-	CSVRGTENTEAFF	TGCAGCGTCCGCGGGACGGAGAACACTGAAGCTTTCTTT
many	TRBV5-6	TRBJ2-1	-	CASSWLKGGSSYNEQFF	TGTGCCAGCAGCTGGCTTAAGGGCGGCAGCTCCTACAATGAGCAGTTCTTC
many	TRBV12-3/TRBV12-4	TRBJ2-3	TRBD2	CASTDPPSGGAGSDTQYF	TGTGCCAGCACCGACCCTCCCTCCGGGGGGGCCGGGTCAGATACGCAGTATTTT
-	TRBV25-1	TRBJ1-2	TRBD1	CATTGTGHGYTF	TGTGCCACAACGGGGACAGGGCATGGCTACACCTTC
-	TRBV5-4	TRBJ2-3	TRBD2	CASSGGDSTDTQYF	TGTGCCAGTAGCGGGGGGGACAGCACAGATACGCAGTATTTT
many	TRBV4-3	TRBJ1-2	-	CASSQDPSFDRPYGYTF	TGCGCCAGCAGCCAAGATCCTAGTTTCGACAGGCCCTATGGCTACACCTTC
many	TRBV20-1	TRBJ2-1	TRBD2	CSARDYELAGAPSEQFF	TGCAGTGCTAGAGATTATGAACTAGCGGGGGCCCCGTCTGAGCAGTTCTTC
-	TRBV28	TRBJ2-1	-	CASSLSPERAVDEQFF	TGTGCCAGCAGTTTATCCCCTGAGCGGGCTGTTGATGAGCAGTTCTTC
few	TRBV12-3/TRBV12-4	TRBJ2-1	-	CASSPPLTRGEQFF	TGTGCCAGCAGTCCCCCGCTCACTAGAGGTGAGCAGTTCTTC
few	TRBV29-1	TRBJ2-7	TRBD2	CSVDPGGTYEQYF	TGCAGCGTCGACCCGGGGGGAACCTACGAGCAGTACTTC